The 21 T cell receptor beta chains reported below all come from one sample, sequenced in a study of blood T cell repertoires in COVID-19. Sequenced by immunoSEQ multiplex PCR; TCRdb stores in-frame clones only, minus some. In the table there are approximately 300,000 clones, approximately 90% of which are singletons. Sequencing was done on a sample of peripheral blood. These receptors were obtained from a woman between 50 and 59 years old who had recovered from COVID-19.

This chain joins TRBV6-1 and TRBJ1-2; 9 nucleotides line up with TRBD1. The CDR3 consists of 14 residues. V gave up 1 base and J gave up 10 bases; unmatched junction bases: 7. Germline assignment: CDR1 MNHNS and CDR2 SASEGT. DNA of the CDR3: TGTGCCAGCAGTGAAGGGGGGACAGGGTACGTCTACACCTTC. Its translation: CASSEGGTGYVYTF.

The chain employs TRBV27 and TRBJ2-7; the match to TRBD1 covers 9 bases. Trimming took 9 bases from V and 3 from J; bases not matched to a gene: 6. CDR1 and CDR2 from the germline V gene are MNHEY and SMNVEV (reference sequence). The CDR3 is 13 amino acids. CDR3 DNA sequence: TGTGCCAGGACCGGGACAGGGTACTACGAGCAGTACTTC. Translated: CARTGTGYYEQYF.

The chain is built from TRBV19 and TRBJ2-1; 13 positions agree with TRBD2. This CDR3 is 15 amino acids long. Germline CDR1 is LNHDA and CDR2 is SQIVND (reference sequence). V was pared by 5 bases and J by 7 bases, with 5 bases of the junction left unmatched. The CDR3 reads CASSGLAGAWNEQFF. The DNA for the CDR3 is TGTGCCAGTAGTGGACTAGCGGGAGCGTGGAATGAGCAGTTCTTC. Complete variable domain (other parts from reference TRBV19 and TRBJ2-1): DGGITQSPKYLFRKEGQNVTLSCEQNLNHDAMYWYRQDPGQGLRLIYYSQIVNDFQKGDIAEGYSVSREKKESFPLTVTSAQKNPTAFYLCASSGLAGAWNEQFFGPGTRLTVL.

This clone was seen once. The chain combines TRBV7-2 with TRBJ2-7; 8 bases align to TRBD1. Germline V gene data show CDR1 as SGHTA and CDR2 as FQGNSA. This CDR3 contains 17 residues. V dropped 5 bases and J dropped 0; count of bases not matched to a gene: 12. The CDR3 bases are TGTGCCAGCAGCCTGGACAGGGCAGGGTTCGGCTCCTACGAGCAGTACTTC. The encoded protein is CASSLDRAGFGSYEQYF.

The chain recombines TRBV6-4 with TRBJ1-5, with 7 bases that match TRBD1. The trim removed 2 bases at V and 7 bases at J, leaving 5 bases unmatched. Germline V gene data show CDR1 as MRHNA and CDR2 as SNTAGT. The CDR3 runs to 14 residues. CDR3 DNA sequence: TGTGCCAGCAGTGACGAAGGGGGCGGACAGCCCCAGCATTTT. Its translation is CASSDEGGGQPQHF.

The chain carries TRBV6-6 and TRBJ1-1, with D perhaps matching TRBD1 (5 bases). Germline lookup yields CDR1 MNHNY and CDR2 SVGAGI (reference sequence). The ends were cut back, 5 bases at V and 4 bases at J, with 8 bases in the middle. CDR3 length: 12 residues. The CDR3 DNA reads TGTGCCAGCAGTAGGGGTACCACTGAAGCTTTCTTT. Its protein is CASSRGTTEAFF.

The genes are TRBV9 and TRBJ1-2; unclear D gene. Germline-derived CDR1 and CDR2 are SGDLS and YYNGEE. This CDR3 has 14 residues. With 4 bases removed from V and 4 bases from J, the gap between germline ends came to 14 bases. This chain's CDR3 is CASSPAQSGYGYTF. DNA for the CDR3: TGTGCCAGCAGCCCAGCACAGTCCGGCTATGGCTACACCTTC.

In nucleotides, the CDR3 is TGCGCCAGCAGCCGGGGGGACGGGTTGACTGAAGCTTTCTTT. Protein sequence: CASSRGDGLTEAFF. The chain carries TRBV5-1 and TRBJ1-1, with D perhaps matching TRBD1 (5 bases). Germline loops: CDR1 SGHRS, CDR2 YFSETQ. V lost 4 bases to trimming and J lost 5 bases, with 15 bases between them. This CDR3 contains 14 residues.

The CDR3 is CASSPGGTRGYTF. CDR3 sequence (DNA): TGTGCCAGTAGTCCCGGGGGTACGAGGGGCTACACCTTC. The chain has TRBV19 and TRBJ1-2, with D perhaps matching TRBD1 (5 bases). This CDR3 has 13 amino acids. Germline CDR1 and CDR2: LNHDA and SQIVND (reference sequence). Trimming pared 5 bases from V and 8 bases from J, leaving 15 bases between.

The J gene is TRBJ2-7, the V gene TRBV5-6, with D unclear. The CDR3 loop spans 14 amino acids. The V and J ends lost 0 bases and 3 bases respectively, with 10 bases between them. Germline V gene lookup returns CDR1 SGHDT and CDR2 YYEEEE. CDR3 in DNA: TGTGCCAGCAGCTTGGGGGCAGGCTTCTACGAGCAGTACTTC. Translating it yields CASSLGAGFYEQYF.

This rearrangement joins TRBV19 to TRBJ2-1; 7 bases map to TRBD1. There are 14 residues in the CDR3. Germline V gene lookup returns CDR1 LNHDA and CDR2 SQIVND (reference sequence). V lost 7 bases and J lost 10; bases outside the gene matches: 13. DNA of the CDR3: TGTGCCAGTACCATCTCTTCAGGGGGTGGCGAGCAGTTCTTC. Protein sequence: CASTISSGGGEQFF.

The chain has TRBV7-2 and TRBJ1-2, with 8 bases identical to TRBD1. Germline V gene data show CDR1 as SGHTA and CDR2 as FQGNSA. With V trimmed by 5 bases and J by 3 bases, 11 bases remained unmatched. The CDR3 runs 16 residues. The CDR3 sequence: CASSPNRRGLDYGYTF. The CDR3 DNA reads as TGTGCCAGCAGCCCCAACCGCAGGGGGCTAGACTATGGCTACACCTTC.

This clone was counted only a few times. The rearrangement joins TRBV9 to TRBJ2-1; possible D gene TRBD2, 6 bases. The V gene's germline CDR1 is SGDLS and CDR2 YYNGEE. The V end lost 2 bases, the J end lost 7 bases, and 10 bases lay between the germline ends. The CDR3 is made up of 13 amino acids. CDR3 region: CASSVGGRNEQFF. CDR3 nucleotide sequence: TGTGCCAGCAGCGTTGGGGGGAGGAATGAGCAGTTCTTC.

There are many counts of this clone. V is TRBV7-9 and J is TRBJ1-2; 10 positions agree with TRBD1. The CDR3 has 15 residues. CDR1 is SEHNR and CDR2 is FQNEAQ in the germline V gene (reference sequence). J gave up 7 bases and V 6 bases, and 11 bases lay outside the gene matches. The CDR3 DNA follows: TGTGCCAGCAGTCATCCGGGACAGGGGACATCTGGCTACACCTTC. Residues: CASSHPGQGTSGYTF.

The chain carries TRBV11-2 and TRBJ1-3; D remains ambiguous. Trimming took off 2 bases at V and 6 bases at J, with 14 bases between the two ends. The V gene's germline CDR1 is SGHAT and CDR2 FQNNGV. The CDR3 is 15 residues long. CDR3 loop: CASSLKGRSENTIYF. CDR3 bases: TGTGCCAGCAGCTTAAAAGGGAGGTCAGAAAACACCATATATTTT.

This sequence joins TRBV9 and TRBJ2-7; D is undetermined. The CDR3 sequence is 15 residues long. The V and J ends lost 4 bases and 0 bases respectively, with 14 bases between them. CDR1 is SGDLS, CDR2 YYNGEE, per germline. The CDR3 bases are TGTGCCAGCAGCCCTAGACGGCTCCCCTCCTACGAGCAGTACTTC. This translates into CASSPRRLPSYEQYF.

The chain employs TRBV28 and TRBJ1-5; D possibly corresponds to TRBD1 (5 bases). V was trimmed by 1 base and J by 2 bases, leaving 12 bases between them. The CDR3 contains 16 residues. The germline V gene has CDR1 MDHEN and CDR2 SYDVKM. The CDR3 loop reads CASSLSGGLGNQPQHF. CDR3 sequence (DNA): TGTGCCAGCAGTTTATCTGGGGGGTTGGGCAATCAGCCCCAGCATTTT.

V gene TRBV10-3 combines with J gene TRBJ2-1, with 7 bases that match TRBD1. The V segment lost 5 bases and the J segment 7 bases; nucleotides outside the gene matches: 8. The CDR3 is 14 amino acids. CDR1 is ENHRY and CDR2 is SYGVKD in the germline V gene. In DNA form, the CDR3 reads TGTGCCATCAGTTCCGGGACAGCCGGAAATGAGCAGTTCTTC. As protein: CAISSGTAGNEQFF.

The chain recombines TRBV7-9 with TRBJ2-7, with TRBD1 matching 8 bases. The CDR3 contains 15 residues. Germline CDR1 SEHNR, CDR2 FQNEAQ (reference sequence). Trimming took 5 bases from V and 7 from J; bases not matched to a gene: 13. The CDR3 nucleotides read TGTGCCAGCAGCGGGCCCGGACAGGGAAACTATGAGCAGTACTTC. Residues: CASSGPGQGNYEQYF.

This clone was seen more than once but under ten times. The chain links TRBV10-3 to TRBJ1-3, with D possibly TRBD1 on 6 matching bases. Germline CDR1 is ENHRY and CDR2 is SYGVKD. The CDR3 extends over 15 amino acids. Trimming pared 4 bases from V and 3 bases from J, leaving 13 bases between. DNA of the CDR3: TGTGCCATCAGTGCTGAACAGGGCCGTGGAAACACCATATATTTT. This codes for CAISAEQGRGNTIYF.

This chain connects TRBV5-1 to TRBJ2-4; D gene unclear. Germline V CDR1 and CDR2: SGHRS, YFSETQ. The CDR3 totals 14 residues. V gave up 1 base and J gave up 1 base, with 6 bases separating them. CDR3: CASSLSVAKNIQYF. Here the CDR3 DNA reads TGCGCCAGCAGCTTGTCCGTTGCCAAAAACATTCAGTACTTC.